These 20 T cell receptor beta chains originate from one sample sequenced in a study of CD8+ T cells in alopecia areata (dated by TCRdb to between 2017 and 2018). The method behind the library was the immunoSEQ multiplex PCR assay. RNA was extracted from all samples and reverse transcribed into cDNA as template for TCR sequencing. Held by TCRdb, this immuneACCESS table contains in-frame sequences only and omits some clones. Under half of the omission traces to an unresolved V gene where checked; the cause of the rest is unknown. The sample data list about 200,000 clones, and more than 50% of these were observed just once. The ten largest make up around 5.1% of the sample. The sample comprised CD8+ T cells sorted from blood. Receptors originate from a human donor in good health.

CDR3 sequence (DNA): TGTGCCAGCAATAGGGGCAGGGGGTCTTCCGGGGCCAACGTCCTGACTTTC. Protein sequence: CASNRGRGSSGANVLTF. The rearrangement links TRBV2 to TRBJ2-6; 7 nucleotides align to TRBD1. J was trimmed by 4 bases and V by 7 bases; bases with no gene match: 13. The germline CDR1 and CDR2 sequences are SNHLY and FYNNEI. The CDR3 is 17 amino acids.

This clone was counted only a few times. The rearrangement uses TRBV11-2 and TRBJ2-3; D may be TRBD1 or TRBD2 (5 bases each). Trimming pared 7 bases from V and 2 bases from J, leaving 13 bases between. The CDR3 loop spans 14 amino acids. Germline loops: CDR1 SGHAT, CDR2 FQNNGV. The CDR3 sequence is CASNLGAVTDTQYF. The DNA for the CDR3 is TGTGCCAGCAACCTCGGGGCCGTCACAGATACGCAGTATTTT.

The rearrangement uses TRBV4-1 and TRBJ1-5, with TRBD1 matching over 7 bases. Germline CDR1 and CDR2: MGHRA and YSYEKL. The V segment lost 4 bases and the J segment 4 bases; nucleotides outside the gene matches: 4. The CDR3 consists of 14 residues. Written as DNA, the CDR3 is TGCGCCAGCAGCCCTACGACAGGGAATCAGCCCCAGCATTTT. It is translated as CASSPTTGNQPQHF.

This sequence joins TRBV13 and TRBJ1-6; 11 nucleotides match TRBD1. The CDR3 extends over 13 amino acids. Germline V gene sequence: CDR1 PRHDT, CDR2 FYEKMQ (reference sequence). Trimming removed 6 bases from V and 13 bases from J; junction bases left unmatched: 5. The CDR3 sequence: CASSSGTGGPLHF. The DNA of the CDR3 is TGTGCCAGCAGTTCCGGGACAGGGGGGCCCCTCCACTTT.

The chain recombines TRBV7-9 with TRBJ2-1; D is uncertain. Germline V gene lookup returns CDR1 SEHNR and CDR2 FQNEAQ (reference sequence). This CDR3 is 16 amino acids long. V was pared by 4 bases and J by 3 bases, with 16 bases between. The CDR3 reads CASSSLTSSNYNEQFF. The CDR3 DNA reads as TGTGCCAGCAGCTCGTTGACCAGCTCAAACTACAATGAGCAGTTCTTC. The full variable domain, its missing parts supplied by reference TRBV7-9 and TRBJ2-1, is DTGVSQNPRHKITKRGQNVTFRCDPISEHNRLYWYRQTLGQGPEFLTYFQNEAQLEKSRLLSDRFSAERPKGSFSTLEIQRTEQGDSAMYLCASSSLTSSNYNEQFFGPGTRLTVL.

The rearrangement uses TRBV4-1 and TRBJ2-7, with 8 bases that match TRBD2. CDR3 length: 15 amino acids. Germline V gives CDR1 MGHRA, CDR2 YSYEKL. Unmatched junction bases numbered 6, after V lost 1 base and J lost 4 bases. The CDR3, as DNA: TGCGCCAGCAGCCAAGTCAATAGCGGGGATTACGAGCAGTACTTC. Its protein is CASSQVNSGDYEQYF.

This chain uses TRBV2 with TRBJ1-5, with 7 nucleotides matching TRBD1. Per the germline V gene, CDR1 is SNHLY and CDR2 is FYNNEI. The CDR3 runs 16 residues. The trim removed 2 bases at V and 5 bases at J, leaving 9 bases unmatched. The CDR3 DNA reads as TGTGCCAGCAGTGAAAGGACAGGACTTGTCTATCAGCCCCAGCATTTT. It translates to CASSERTGLVYQPQHF.

This clone was detected ten times or more. The rearrangement joins TRBV10-3 to TRBJ2-5, with 7 bases aligning to TRBD1. Germline-derived CDR1 and CDR2 are ENHRY and SYGVKD. After removal of 0 bases from V and 5 bases from J, the junction contained 9 bases not matched to a gene. The CDR3 has 16 residues. CDR3 sequence reads: CAISESTEGGRETQYF. DNA for the CDR3: TGTGCCATCAGTGAGTCGACGGAAGGGGGCCGGGAGACCCAGTACTTC.

This rearrangement joins TRBV5-4 to TRBJ2-7; possibly TRBD2 for D (5 bases). Looked up from germline, CDR1 is SGHNT and CDR2 is YYREEE (reference sequence). Trimming cost V 5 bases and J 3 bases, with 9 bases left between them. CDR3 size: 12 residues. The CDR3 nucleotides are TGTGCCAGCAGGGACTCCAACTACGAGCAGTACTTC. Translated, it gives CASRDSNYEQYF.

The chain carries TRBV15 and TRBJ1-2, with 11 nucleotides matching TRBD1. The CDR3 sequence is 18 residues long. CDR1 and CDR2 (germline): LNHNV, YYDKDF (reference sequence). Trimming took 3 bases from V and 6 from J; bases not matched to a gene: 15. As DNA, the CDR3 is TGTGCCACCAGCAGGGATCGAAAGTACCGGGACAGGGGGAATGGCTACACCTTC. Translation gives CATSRDRKYRDRGNGYTF.

A word on this clone: The identical CDR3 is also encoded by other nucleotide sequences in the sample. The chain is built from TRBV5-6 and TRBJ2-2, with a possible D match to TRBD2 (5 bases). This CDR3 spans 13 amino acids. Looked up from germline, CDR1 is SGHDT and CDR2 is YYEEEE. Deletions cut 4 bases from V and 3 bases from J, with 7 bases between. CDR3 protein: CASSPGDTGELFF. The CDR3 DNA sequence: TGTGCCAGCAGCCCCGGGGACACCGGGGAGCTGTTTTTT.

This rearrangement joins TRBV30 to TRBJ1-6, with D perhaps matching TRBD1 (6 bases). This CDR3 has 15 residues. Per the germline V gene, CDR1 is GTSNPN and CDR2 is SVGIG (reference sequence). Trimming removed 1 base from V and 6 bases from J, with 13 bases in between. CDR3 region: CAWSEGGGLNSPLHF. The DNA for the CDR3 is TGTGCCTGGAGTGAGGGAGGGGGGCTTAATTCACCCCTCCACTTT.

The chain joins TRBV30 to TRBJ1-6; D gene uncertain. The CDR3 consists of 11 residues. V lost 5 bases and J 13 bases, leaving 12 bases between the germline ends. Looked up from germline, CDR1 is GTSNPN and CDR2 is SVGIG (reference sequence). The CDR3 sequence: CAWERGVPLHF. CDR3 nucleotide sequence: TGTGCCTGGGAACGGGGAGTCCCCCTCCACTTT.

The V call is TRBV5-6, the J call TRBJ1-1, with 7 bases that match TRBD1. This CDR3 is built from 14 residues. Trimming removed 5 bases from V and 7 bases from J; junction bases left unmatched: 11. Germline V gives CDR1 SGHDT, CDR2 YYEEEE. This CDR3 reads CASRRQGSPGEAFF. The DNA for the CDR3 is TGTGCCAGCAGAAGACAGGGATCGCCAGGTGAAGCTTTCTTT. The full variable domain, its missing parts supplied by reference TRBV5-6 and TRBJ1-1, is DAGVTQSPTHLIKTRGQQVTLRCSPKSGHDTVSWYQQALGQGPQFIFQYYEEEERQRGNFPDRFSGHQFPNYSSELNVNALLLGDSALYLCASRRQGSPGEAFFGQGTRLTVV.

This clone showed up just a few times. The chain joins TRBV7-2 to TRBJ2-3; D possibly corresponds to TRBD2 (6 bases). The CDR3 totals 15 residues. Germline V gene lookup returns CDR1 SGHTA and CDR2 FQGNSA. V was shortened by 5 bases and J by 4 bases, with 16 bases between the two germline ends. The CDR3 DNA sequence: TGTGCCAGCAGCGCTTTAATGCGGGGATCAGATACGCAGTATTTT. Protein product: CASSALMRGSDTQYF.

V usage is TRBV5-1 and J usage is TRBJ2-1, with D maybe TRBD2 (5 bases). This CDR3 spans 16 amino acids. Germline-derived CDR1 and CDR2 are SGHRS and YFSETQ. Between the trimmed V and J ends, which lost 4 bases and 0 bases, there was a span of 14 bases. CDR3 coding DNA: TGCGCCAGCAGCGGTGGGGAGCGAAGCTCCTACAATGAGCAGTTCTTC. This gives the protein CASSGGERSSYNEQFF. Drawing the rest from reference TRBV5-1 and TRBJ2-1, the complete variable domain is KAGVTQTPRYLIKTRGQQVTLSCSPISGHRSVSWYQQTPGQGLQFLFEYFSETQRNKGNFPGRFSGRQFSNSRSEMNVSTLELGDSALYLCASSGGERSSYNEQFFGPGTRLTVL.

The chain has TRBV19 and TRBJ2-3; 9 bases are shared with TRBD2. This CDR3 contains 19 residues. The trim removed 3 bases at V and 3 bases at J, leaving 16 bases unmatched. Germline CDR1 LNHDA, CDR2 SQIVND (reference sequence). The CDR3 here is CASSISSSGTSRPTDTQYF. The CDR3 DNA sequence: TGTGCCAGTAGTATTTCATCGTCCGGGACTAGCAGACCGACAGATACGCAGTATTTT.

The chain employs TRBV7-9 and TRBJ1-2; a possible D gene is TRBD1 (5 bases). The CDR3 spans 16 residues. Trimming stripped 5 bases from V and 5 bases from J, with 21 bases between. The V gene's germline CDR1 is SEHNR and CDR2 FQNEAQ (reference sequence). The CDR3 DNA sequence: TGTGCCAGCAGCCTAGGGGACGGTGGGGCGACGTATGGCTACACCTTC. Translation gives CASSLGDGGATYGYTF.

This clone was seen once. This chain links TRBV2 with TRBJ2-3, with D tentatively TRBD1 or TRBD2 (6 bases each). CDR1 and CDR2 from the germline V gene are SNHLY and FYNNEI. The CDR3 covers 14 residues. V was cut by 8 bases and J by 2 bases, with 14 bases left in between. The CDR3 DNA is TGTGCCAGCGCGTCGGGGGCGGTCACAGATACGCAGTATTTT. This encodes CASASGAVTDTQYF.

This rearrangement joins TRBV11-2 to TRBJ2-7; D possibly corresponds to TRBD1 (5 bases). Germline assignment: CDR1 SGHAT and CDR2 FQNNGV. Trimming left V 8 bases short and J 4 bases short, with 9 bases between. The CDR3 has 11 residues. CDR3 coding DNA: TGTGCCAGCTCCAGGGAATACGAGCAGTACTTC. Its translation: CASSREYEQYF.